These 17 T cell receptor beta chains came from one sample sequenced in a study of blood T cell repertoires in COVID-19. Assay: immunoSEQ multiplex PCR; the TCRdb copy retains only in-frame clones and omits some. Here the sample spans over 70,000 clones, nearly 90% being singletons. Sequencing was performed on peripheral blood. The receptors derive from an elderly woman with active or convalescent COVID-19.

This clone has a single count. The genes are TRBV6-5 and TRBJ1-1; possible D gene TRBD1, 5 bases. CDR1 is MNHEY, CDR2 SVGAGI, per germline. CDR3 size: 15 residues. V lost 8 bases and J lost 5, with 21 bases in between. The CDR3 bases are TGTGCCAGCCCCGCGCGGAGGGGAGCCAGTACTGAAGCTTTCTTT. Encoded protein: CASPARRGASTEAFF.

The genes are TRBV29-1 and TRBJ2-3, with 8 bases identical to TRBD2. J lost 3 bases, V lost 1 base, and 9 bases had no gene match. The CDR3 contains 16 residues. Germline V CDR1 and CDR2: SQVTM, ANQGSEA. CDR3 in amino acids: CSVEGVGLVGTDTQYF. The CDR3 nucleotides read TGCAGCGTTGAAGGGGTGGGACTAGTAGGAACAGATACGCAGTATTTT.

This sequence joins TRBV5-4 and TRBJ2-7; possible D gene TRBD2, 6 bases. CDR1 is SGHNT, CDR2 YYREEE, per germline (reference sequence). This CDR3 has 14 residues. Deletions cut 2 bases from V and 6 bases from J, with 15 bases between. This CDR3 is CASSLMGGRAEQYF. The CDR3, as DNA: TGTGCCAGCAGCTTAATGGGGGGACGAGCCGAGCAGTACTTC.

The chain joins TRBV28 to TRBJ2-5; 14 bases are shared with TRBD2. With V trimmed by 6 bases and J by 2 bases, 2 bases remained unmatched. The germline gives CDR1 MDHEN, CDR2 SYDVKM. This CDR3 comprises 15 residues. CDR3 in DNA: TGTGCCAGCAGGGGACTAGCGGGAGTGCAAGAGACCCAGTACTTC. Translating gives CASRGLAGVQETQYF.

This CDR3 reads CASRVTGSSYNEQFF. CDR3 coding DNA: TGCGCCAGCAGGGTAACAGGGAGCTCCTACAATGAGCAGTTCTTC. The chain recombines TRBV5-1 with TRBJ2-1; D is perhaps TRBD1 (6 bases). The germline V gene has CDR1 SGHRS and CDR2 YFSETQ. This CDR3 spans 15 amino acids. Trimming cost V 5 bases and J 0 bases, with 12 bases left between them.

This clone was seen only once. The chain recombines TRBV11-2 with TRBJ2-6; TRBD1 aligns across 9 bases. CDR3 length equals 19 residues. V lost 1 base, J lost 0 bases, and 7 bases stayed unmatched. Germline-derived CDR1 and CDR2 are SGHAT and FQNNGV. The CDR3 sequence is CASSLGWTGVSSGANVLTF. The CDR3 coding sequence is TGTGCCAGCAGCTTAGGATGGACAGGGGTTTCCTCTGGGGCCAACGTCCTGACTTTC.

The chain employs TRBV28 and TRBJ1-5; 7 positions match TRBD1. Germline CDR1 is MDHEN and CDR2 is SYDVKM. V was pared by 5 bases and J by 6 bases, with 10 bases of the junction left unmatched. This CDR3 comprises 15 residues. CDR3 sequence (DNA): TGTGCCAGCAGTGGACCCGACAGGGCTGGTCAGCCCCAGCATTTT. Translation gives CASSGPDRAGQPQHF.

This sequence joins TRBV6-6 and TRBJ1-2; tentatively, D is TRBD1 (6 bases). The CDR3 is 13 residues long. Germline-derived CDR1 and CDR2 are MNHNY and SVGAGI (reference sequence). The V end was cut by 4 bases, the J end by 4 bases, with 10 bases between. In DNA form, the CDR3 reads TGTGCCAGCAGTTCGGGACACCTCTATGGCTACACCTTC. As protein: CASSSGHLYGYTF.

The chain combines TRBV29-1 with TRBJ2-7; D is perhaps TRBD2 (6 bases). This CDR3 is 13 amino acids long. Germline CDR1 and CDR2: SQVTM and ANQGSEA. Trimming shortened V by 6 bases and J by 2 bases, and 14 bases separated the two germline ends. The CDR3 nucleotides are TGCAGCGTCGGGGGTTCGACCACCTACGAGCAGTACTTC. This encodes CSVGGSTTYEQYF.

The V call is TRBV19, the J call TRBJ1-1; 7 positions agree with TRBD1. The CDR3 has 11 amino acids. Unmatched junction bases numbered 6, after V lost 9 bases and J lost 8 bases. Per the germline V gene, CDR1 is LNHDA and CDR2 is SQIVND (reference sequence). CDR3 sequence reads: CASQTGTEAFF. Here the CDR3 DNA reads TGTGCCAGCCAGACAGGGACCGAAGCTTTCTTT.

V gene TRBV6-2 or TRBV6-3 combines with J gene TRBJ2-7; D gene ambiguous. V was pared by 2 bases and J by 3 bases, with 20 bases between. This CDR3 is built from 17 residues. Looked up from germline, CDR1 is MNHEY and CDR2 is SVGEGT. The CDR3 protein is CASSYGQSSIPLYEQYF. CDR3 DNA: TGTGCCAGCAGTTACGGGCAGTCTTCAATTCCCCTCTACGAGCAGTACTTC.

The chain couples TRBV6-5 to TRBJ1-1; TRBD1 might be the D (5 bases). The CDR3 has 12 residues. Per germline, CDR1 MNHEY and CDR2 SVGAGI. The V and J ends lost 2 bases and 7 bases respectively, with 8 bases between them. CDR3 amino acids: CASSYLGLEAFF. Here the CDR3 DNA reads TGTGCCAGCAGTTACCTGGGACTTGAAGCTTTCTTT.

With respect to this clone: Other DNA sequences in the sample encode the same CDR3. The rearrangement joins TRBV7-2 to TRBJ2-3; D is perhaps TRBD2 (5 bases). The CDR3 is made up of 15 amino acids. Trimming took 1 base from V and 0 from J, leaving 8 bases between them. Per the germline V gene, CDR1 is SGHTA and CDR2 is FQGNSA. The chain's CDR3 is CASSLESGSTDTQYF. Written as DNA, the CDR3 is TGTGCCAGCAGCTTAGAAAGCGGTAGCACAGATACGCAGTATTTT.

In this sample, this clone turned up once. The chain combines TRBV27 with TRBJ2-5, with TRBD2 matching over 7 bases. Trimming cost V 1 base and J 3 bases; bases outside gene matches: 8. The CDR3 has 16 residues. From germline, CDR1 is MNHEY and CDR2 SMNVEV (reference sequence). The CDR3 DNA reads TGTGCCAGCAGTTTATACCCCCTGGGGGGGAAAGAGACCCAGTACTTC. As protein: CASSLYPLGGKETQYF.

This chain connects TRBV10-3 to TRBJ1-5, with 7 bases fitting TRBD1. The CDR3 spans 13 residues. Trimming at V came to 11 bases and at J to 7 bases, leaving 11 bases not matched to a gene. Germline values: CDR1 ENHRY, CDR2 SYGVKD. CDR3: CAPTRQGRQPQHF. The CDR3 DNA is TGTGCCCCCACCAGACAGGGAAGGCAGCCCCAGCATTTT.

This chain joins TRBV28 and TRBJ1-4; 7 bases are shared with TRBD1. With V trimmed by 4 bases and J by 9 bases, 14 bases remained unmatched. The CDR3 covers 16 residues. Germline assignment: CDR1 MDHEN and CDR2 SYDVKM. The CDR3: CASSSAPSRGVKKLFF. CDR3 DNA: TGTGCCAGCAGTTCGGCACCTAGCAGGGGGGTAAAAAAACTGTTTTTT. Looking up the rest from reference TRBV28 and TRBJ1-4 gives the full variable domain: DVKVTQSSRYLVKRTGEKVFLECVQDMDHENMFWYRQDPGLGLRLIYFSYDVKMKEKGDIPEGYSVSREKKERFSLILESASTNQTSMYLCASSSAPSRGVKKLFFGSGTQLSVL.

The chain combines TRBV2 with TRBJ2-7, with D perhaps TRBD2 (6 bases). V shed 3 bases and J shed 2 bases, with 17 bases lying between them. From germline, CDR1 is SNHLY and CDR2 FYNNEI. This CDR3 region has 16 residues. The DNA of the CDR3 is TGTGCCAGCAGTGAGTTTAGCGGAGGTGTAACCTACGAGCAGTACTTC. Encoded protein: CASSEFSGGVTYEQYF.